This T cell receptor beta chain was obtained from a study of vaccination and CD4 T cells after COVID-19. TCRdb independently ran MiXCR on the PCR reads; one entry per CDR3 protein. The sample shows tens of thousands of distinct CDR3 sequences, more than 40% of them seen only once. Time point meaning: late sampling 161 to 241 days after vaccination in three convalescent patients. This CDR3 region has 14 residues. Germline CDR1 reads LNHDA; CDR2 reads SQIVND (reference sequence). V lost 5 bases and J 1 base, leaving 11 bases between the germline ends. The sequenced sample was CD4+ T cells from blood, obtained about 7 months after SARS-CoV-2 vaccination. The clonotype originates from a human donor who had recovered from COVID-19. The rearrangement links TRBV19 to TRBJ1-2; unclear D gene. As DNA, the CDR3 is TGTGCCAGTAGTGTTTCGGGAAGTAACTATGGCTACACCTTC. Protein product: CASSVSGSNYGYTF.